The sequence of this T cell receptor (beta chain) was determined in a study of CD8+CD57+ T cells in acquired aplastic anemia (dated by TCRdb to the late 2010s). Looking at the study overall: DNA extracted from sorted CD4+ and CD8+ cells had a mean of about 3 ug, with a range of roughly 0.17 to 27.4 ug. A CD8+CD57+ expansion meant a frequency higher than the mean frequency seen in healthy subjects.

A note on this clonotype: Its antigen specificity is not known. No base quality values were provided; no much bigger clone lies one nucleotide off.

The CDR3, cysteine through phenylalanine, is 14 amino acids long. The read is trimmed to its CDR3 DNA, 42 bases read in frame from base 1. CDR1 and CDR2 are read off the germline V gene (reference sequence) as GTSNPN and SVGIG. General findings and caveats noted by the study authors: No significant difference in CD8+ Simpson's diversity was found between patients and healthy controls (P=0.060). Twenty-nine CD8+ CDR3 sequences were shared between patients and controls but appeared highly expressed in patients and within their immunodominant clones.

Genomic DNA was used as template for profiling of TCR beta VDJ combinations and CDR3 sequences. TCR repertoire sequencing was run on an Illumina HiSeq 2000. From the authors' description of their analysis: TRBV/TRBJ rearrangement plots, CDR3 size and DJ length profiles, and Simpson's diversity index were used to evaluate the repertoires. The most abundant DNA sequence in the deep sequencing data was defined as the immunodominant clone. CDR3 amino acid sequences were checked for sharing between subjects and were compared against published repertoires and the VDJdb database. TCRdb reran the public reads through fastp at Q25 and MiXCR, keeping productive beta chains. Merged by CDR3 protein, the rows form single entries marked with the most common genes and DNA. TCRdb's processing, not the study's, gives the V and J calls here. This sample gives under 250,000 distinct CDR3 sequences in total; more than 40% of them show up just once. The ten largest clones capture about 7.8% of the sample.

The patients picked for sequencing were ones in whom flow cytometry had shown an expansion of CD8+CD57+ cells. All patients had severe acquired aplastic anemia diagnosed by International Study of Aplastic Anemia and Agranulocytosis and Camitta criteria. Patients had received no therapy at the time of blood sampling. In this study, sorted CD4+ and CD8+ T cells from the blood of healthy subjects and of severe aplastic anemia patients had their TCR repertoires deep-sequenced. Patients were enrolled under clinicaltrials.gov protocols 00001620, 01623167, 00001397, 00071045, 00081523 and 00961064 in the USA. Ficoll-Paque density gradient centrifugation was used to isolate peripheral blood mononuclear cells. CD4+ and CD8+ T cells were sorted by FACS or magnetic beads before DNA extraction.

The chain employs TRBV30 and TRBJ2-1; the D gene is possibly TRBD1, with 5 bases matching. Sequencing input: sorted CD4+, CD8+, or CD8+CD57+ T cells (not recorded which) from PBMCs. The receptor comes from a human donor with aplastic anemia. Read as DNA, the sequence is TGTGGGATGGGGCTTCCGAGCTCCTACAATGAGCAGTTCTTC. This translates into CGMGLPSSYNEQFF.